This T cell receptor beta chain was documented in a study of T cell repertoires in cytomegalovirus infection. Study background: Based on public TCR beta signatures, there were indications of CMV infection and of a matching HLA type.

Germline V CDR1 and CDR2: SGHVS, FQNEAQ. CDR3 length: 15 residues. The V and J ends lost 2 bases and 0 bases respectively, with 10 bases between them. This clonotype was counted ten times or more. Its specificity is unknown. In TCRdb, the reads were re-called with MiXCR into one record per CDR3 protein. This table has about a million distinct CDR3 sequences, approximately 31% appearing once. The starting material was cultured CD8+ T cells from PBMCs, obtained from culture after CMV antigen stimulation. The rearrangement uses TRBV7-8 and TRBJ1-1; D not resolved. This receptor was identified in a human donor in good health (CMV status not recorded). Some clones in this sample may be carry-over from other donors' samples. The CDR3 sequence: CASSLMPGLNTEAFF. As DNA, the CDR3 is TGTGCCAGCAGCTTAATGCCGGGGTTGAACACTGAAGCTTTCTTT.